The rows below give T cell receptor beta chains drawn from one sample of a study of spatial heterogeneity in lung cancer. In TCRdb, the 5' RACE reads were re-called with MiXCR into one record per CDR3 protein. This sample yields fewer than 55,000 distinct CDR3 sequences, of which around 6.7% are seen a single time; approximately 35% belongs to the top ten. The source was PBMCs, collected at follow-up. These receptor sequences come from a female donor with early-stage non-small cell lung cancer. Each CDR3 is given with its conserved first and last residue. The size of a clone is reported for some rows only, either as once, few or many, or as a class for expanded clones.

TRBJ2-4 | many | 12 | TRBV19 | CASSIREDIQYF
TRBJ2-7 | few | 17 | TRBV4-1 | CASSQRYGLAGTYEQYF
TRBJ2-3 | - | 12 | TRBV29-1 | CSVDRGTDTQYF
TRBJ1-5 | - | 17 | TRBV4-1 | CASSQDRQGPSDQPQHF
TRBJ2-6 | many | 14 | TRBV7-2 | CASSLPRGANVLTF
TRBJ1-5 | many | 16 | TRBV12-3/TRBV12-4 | CASSLTGGRPNQPQHF
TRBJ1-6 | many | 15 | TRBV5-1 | CASSWTGGDHSPLHF
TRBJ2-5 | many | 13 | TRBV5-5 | CASSLAREETQYF
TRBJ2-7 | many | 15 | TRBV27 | CASSFGGRIPYEQYF
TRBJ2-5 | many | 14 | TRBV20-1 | CSAPSGTGAETQYF
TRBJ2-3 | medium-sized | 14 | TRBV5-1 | CASARSGYTDTQYF
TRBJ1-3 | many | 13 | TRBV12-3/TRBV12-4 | CASSPIGGNTIYF
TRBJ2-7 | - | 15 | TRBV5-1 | CASSPPGLATYEQYF
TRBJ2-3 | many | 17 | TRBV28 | CASSALGSTLGTDTQYF
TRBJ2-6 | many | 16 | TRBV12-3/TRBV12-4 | CASAPLFTSGANVLTF